The rows below give T cell receptor beta chains drawn from one sample of a study of blood T cells in healthy people across ages. TCRdb reprocessed the 5' RACE reads via MiXCR and lists one record per CDR3 protein. The repertoire has over a million distinct CDR3 sequences, under 55% of them found once; the top ten carry approximately 17%. The sample comprised blood. These receptors all come from a woman in her fifties or sixties in good health. CDR3s include the opening cysteine and the closing phenylalanine or tryptophan. The order of the fields is D gene, clone size, V gene, J gene, CDR3 protein, CDR3 DNA. A D gene is named only where the DNA matches it firmly. Some rows have no size entry. The others give once, few or many, or a class for an expanded clone.

D gene: TRBD1; clone size: few; V gene: TRBV7-9; J gene: TRBJ2-7; CDR3 protein: CASSWGTGSYEQYF; CDR3 DNA: TGTGCCAGCAGCTGGGGGACAGGATCCTACGAGCAGTACTTC
D gene: -; clone size: -; V gene: TRBV5-1; J gene: TRBJ2-7; CDR3 protein: CASSLADNAYEQYF; CDR3 DNA: TGCGCCAGCAGCTTGGCGGACAACGCATACGAGCAGTACTTC
D gene: -; clone size: -; V gene: TRBV15; J gene: TRBJ1-1; CDR3 protein: CATSRAVTGNTEAFF; CDR3 DNA: TGTGCCACCAGCAGAGCCGTGACGGGGAACACTGAAGCTTTCTTT
D gene: -; clone size: many; V gene: TRBV15; J gene: TRBJ1-4; CDR3 protein: CATSRQGDYNEKLFF; CDR3 DNA: TGTGCCACCAGCAGACAGGGCGATTATAATGAAAAACTGTTTTTT
D gene: TRBD1; clone size: -; V gene: TRBV7-9; J gene: TRBJ2-3; CDR3 protein: CASSLWDSGSTDTQYF; CDR3 DNA: TGTGCCAGCAGCTTATGGGACAGCGGTAGTACAGACACGCAGTATTTT
D gene: -; clone size: -; V gene: TRBV20-1; J gene: TRBJ2-4; CDR3 protein: CSARVNLGADIQYF; CDR3 DNA: TGCAGTGCTAGAGTAAATTTGGGGGCGGACATTCAGTACTTC
D gene: -; clone size: -; V gene: TRBV7-9; J gene: TRBJ1-2; CDR3 protein: CASSLGLKGRESPYNYGYTF; CDR3 DNA: TGTGCCAGCAGCCTCGGCCTAAAAGGACGGGAGTCACCCTATAATTATGGCTACACCTTC
D gene: TRBD2; clone size: -; V gene: TRBV30; J gene: TRBJ2-3; CDR3 protein: CAWSLTSGKRDTQYF; CDR3 DNA: TGTGCCTGGAGTCTGACTAGCGGCAAGAGAGATACGCAGTATTTT
D gene: TRBD2; clone size: -; V gene: TRBV20-1; J gene: TRBJ2-7; CDR3 protein: CSAPYSGAYEQYF; CDR3 DNA: TGCAGTGCCCCCTATAGCGGGGCCTACGAGCAGTACTTC
D gene: -; clone size: -; V gene: TRBV11-2; J gene: TRBJ1-4; CDR3 protein: CASSGRLRGTNEKLFF; CDR3 DNA: TGTGCCAGCAGCGGTCGGCTAAGGGGTACTAATGAAAAACTGTTTTTT
D gene: TRBD1; clone size: -; V gene: TRBV28; J gene: TRBJ2-2; CDR3 protein: CASSLMGQGPGELFF; CDR3 DNA: TGTGCCAGCAGTTTAATGGGACAGGGACCCGGGGAGCTGTTTTTT
D gene: -; clone size: -; V gene: TRBV30; J gene: TRBJ1-5; CDR3 protein: CAWRDRLSNQPQHF; CDR3 DNA: TGTGCCTGGAGAGACAGGCTTAGCAATCAGCCCCAGCATTTT
D gene: TRBD2; clone size: -; V gene: TRBV12-3/TRBV12-4; J gene: TRBJ2-5; CDR3 protein: CAISREGTQYF; CDR3 DNA: TGTGCCATTTCGCGGGAGGGGACCCAGTACTTC
D gene: -; clone size: -; V gene: TRBV27; J gene: TRBJ1-6; CDR3 protein: CASSYQGFNSPLHF; CDR3 DNA: TGTGCCAGCAGTTATCAGGGGTTTAATTCACCCCTCCACTTT
D gene: -; clone size: -; V gene: TRBV15; J gene: TRBJ1-4; CDR3 protein: CATSRDPTVSRLFF; CDR3 DNA: TGTGCCACCAGCAGAGATCCCACCGTTTCTCGGCTGTTTTTT
D gene: -; clone size: -; V gene: TRBV7-9; J gene: TRBJ2-7; CDR3 protein: CASSLQGSSYNEQYF; CDR3 DNA: TGTGCCAGCAGCTTACAGGGAAGCTCCTACAATGAGCAGTACTTC
D gene: -; clone size: few; V gene: TRBV7-9; J gene: TRBJ2-3; CDR3 protein: CASSLVGTTDTQYF; CDR3 DNA: TGTGCCAGCAGCTTAGTGGGGACCACAGATACGCAGTATTTT
D gene: TRBD1; clone size: few; V gene: TRBV6-2/TRBV6-3; J gene: TRBJ1-5; CDR3 protein: CASNDRGGQPQHF; CDR3 DNA: TGTGCCAGCAATGACAGGGGGGGTCAGCCCCAGCATTTT
D gene: TRBD1; clone size: -; V gene: TRBV28; J gene: TRBJ2-7; CDR3 protein: CASSFWTGAGGEQYF; CDR3 DNA: TGTGCCAGCAGTTTTTGGACAGGGGCAGGAGGGGAGCAGTACTTC
D gene: -; clone size: few; V gene: TRBV27; J gene: TRBJ2-3; CDR3 protein: CASRTMGVLTDTQYF; CDR3 DNA: TGTGCCAGCAGAACGATGGGGGTTTTGACAGATACGCAGTATTTT
D gene: -; clone size: -; V gene: TRBV7-2; J gene: TRBJ2-1; CDR3 protein: CASSFWSGNEQFF; CDR3 DNA: TGTGCCAGCAGCTTTTGGTCCGGGAATGAGCAGTTCTTC
D gene: TRBD1; clone size: once; V gene: TRBV15; J gene: TRBJ1-5; CDR3 protein: CATSPGQGWDQPQHF; CDR3 DNA: TGTGCCACCAGCCCCGGACAGGGGTGGGATCAGCCCCAGCATTTT
D gene: -; clone size: -; V gene: TRBV29-1; J gene: TRBJ2-1; CDR3 protein: CSVLPQGNSYNEQFF; CDR3 DNA: TGCAGCGTTCTACCCCAGGGTAACTCCTACAATGAGCAGTTCTTC
D gene: -; clone size: few; V gene: TRBV7-7; J gene: TRBJ2-1; CDR3 protein: CASSLAGPPREEQFF; CDR3 DNA: TGTGCCAGCAGCTTAGCGGGACCCCCGCGAGAGGAGCAGTTCTTC
D gene: -; clone size: -; V gene: TRBV12-5; J gene: TRBJ2-6; CDR3 protein: CASVGQNGVLTF; CDR3 DNA: TGTGCTAGTGTCGGGCAGAACGGCGTCCTGACTTTC
D gene: TRBD1; clone size: few; V gene: TRBV7-8; J gene: TRBJ1-4; CDR3 protein: CASSSHGQGNEKLFF; CDR3 DNA: TGTGCCAGCAGCTCCCACGGACAGGGAAATGAAAAACTGTTTTTT
D gene: TRBD2; clone size: few; V gene: TRBV5-1; J gene: TRBJ2-3; CDR3 protein: CASSGRAGVPDTQYF; CDR3 DNA: TGCGCCAGCAGCGGAAGAGCGGGAGTCCCAGATACGCAGTATTTT
D gene: -; clone size: once; V gene: TRBV28; J gene: TRBJ2-3; CDR3 protein: CASSALRTEDQYF; CDR3 DNA: TGTGCCAGCAGTGCCTTGAGGACAGAGGATCAGTATTTT
D gene: TRBD2; clone size: -; V gene: TRBV12-3/TRBV12-4; J gene: TRBJ2-3; CDR3 protein: CAGSLSGRALDTQYF; CDR3 DNA: TGTGCCGGCAGTTTAAGCGGGAGGGCCTTAGATACGCAGTATTTT
D gene: TRBD2; clone size: -; V gene: TRBV20-1; J gene: TRBJ2-4; CDR3 protein: CSARPRTSVCIQYF; CDR3 DNA: TGCAGTGCCAGGCCTCGGACTAGCGTCTGCATTCAGTACTTC
D gene: TRBD1; clone size: few; V gene: TRBV7-9; J gene: TRBJ2-3; CDR3 protein: CASSLESTPGQVSTDTQYF; CDR3 DNA: TGTGCTAGCAGCTTAGAATCGACGCCAGGACAGGTTAGCACAGATACGCAGTATTTT
D gene: -; clone size: -; V gene: TRBV27; J gene: TRBJ1-2; CDR3 protein: CASRTVAYGYTF; CDR3 DNA: TGTGCCAGCAGGACGGTAGCCTATGGCTACACCTTC
D gene: -; clone size: -; V gene: TRBV7-9; J gene: TRBJ1-2; CDR3 protein: CASSLNIDGYTF; CDR3 DNA: TGCGCCAGCAGCTTGAACATCGACGGCTACACCTTC
D gene: -; clone size: many; V gene: TRBV15; J gene: TRBJ2-7; CDR3 protein: CATALGGSSYEQYF; CDR3 DNA: TGTGCCACCGCCTTGGGGGGTTCTTCCTACGAGCAGTACTTC
D gene: TRBD2; clone size: few; V gene: TRBV27; J gene: TRBJ2-4; CDR3 protein: CASSSAGWENIQYF; CDR3 DNA: TGTGCCAGCAGCTCAGCGGGGTGGGAAAACATTCAGTACTTC
D gene: TRBD1; clone size: -; V gene: TRBV28; J gene: TRBJ1-6; CDR3 protein: CASSLVGQGGSPLHF; CDR3 DNA: TGTGCCAGCAGTTTAGTAGGACAGGGTGGATCACCCCTCCACTTT
D gene: -; clone size: -; V gene: TRBV4-1; J gene: TRBJ1-4; CDR3 protein: CASSQARDFVEKLFF; CDR3 DNA: TGCGCCAGCAGCCAAGCCCGGGATTTCGTTGAAAAACTGTTTTTT
D gene: TRBD1; clone size: few; V gene: TRBV5-1; J gene: TRBJ2-5; CDR3 protein: CASSLADRGHETQYF; CDR3 DNA: TGCGCCAGCAGCCTGGCGGACAGGGGTCACGAGACCCAGTACTTC
D gene: -; clone size: many; V gene: TRBV5-1; J gene: TRBJ2-7; CDR3 protein: CASREDYEQYF; CDR3 DNA: TGCGCCAGCAGGGAAGACTACGAGCAGTACTTC
D gene: TRBD2; clone size: -; V gene: TRBV20-1; J gene: TRBJ2-3; CDR3 protein: CSARGPSGRSTDTQYF; CDR3 DNA: TGCAGTGCTAGAGGCCCTAGCGGAAGAAGCACAGATACGCAGTATTTT
D gene: TRBD1; clone size: -; V gene: TRBV28; J gene: TRBJ1-1; CDR3 protein: CASSRQGRTEAFF; CDR3 DNA: TGTGCCAGCAGTCGACAGGGTAGGACTGAAGCTTTCTTT